The source of this T cell receptor (beta chain) is a study of Graves' ophthalmopathy and Graves' hyperthyroidism. V lost 2 bases to trimming and J lost 6 bases; unmatched junction nucleotides: 6. CDR1 SNHLY and CDR2 FYNNEI come from the germline V gene. This CDR3 has 16 amino acids. General observations from the study: Detection in blood was also observed for most expanded thyroid clonotypes above 0.001 frequency.

Of note for this clonotype: Its specificity is unknown.

Ophthalmopathy donors' eye disease showed moderate-to-severe activity, CAS of at least 3, NOSPECS of at least 4 and duration under 3 months. The authors amplified TCR beta CDR3 regions, and they did so from RNA transcripts for repertoire sequencing. First-round RT-PCR relied on HTBI primers, and a second-round multiplex PCR came next. TCRdb re-analysed the multiplex PCR reads in MiXCR, keeping a single row per CDR3 protein. The sample lists 200,000 to 300,000 distinct CDR3 sequences, around 42% occurring once. The chain has TRBV2 and TRBJ2-7; 14 nucleotides match TRBD2. Input material: peripheral blood. The TCR sequence derives from an adult man with Graves' ophthalmopathy. The CDR3 bases are TGTGCCAGCAGTGAACTCTGGACTAGCGGGAGGTCCGAGCAGTACTTC. Its protein is CASSELWTSGRSEQYF.